The rows below give T cell receptor beta chains drawn from one sample of a study of T cells after yellow fever vaccination. TCRdb re-called the 5' RACE reads through MiXCR, storing one row per CDR3 protein. The repertoire includes just under 600,000 distinct CDR3 sequences, roughly 12% of them detected once, and more than 13% sits in the top ten. Material: PBMCs, obtained on the day of the yellow fever booster vaccination. These receptor sequences come from a man younger than 40 who received the YFV17D yellow fever vaccine. The conserved cysteine and the conserved F or W are not part of the CDR3 here.

V: TRBV24-1; J: TRBJ2-5; CDR3: ATSDADRVGETQY
V: TRBV5-1; J: TRBJ2-6; CDR3: ASSLQAPVSGANVLT
V: TRBV12-3/TRBV12-4; J: TRBJ2-2; CDR3: ASQPMTSGNTGELF
V: TRBV12-3/TRBV12-4; J: TRBJ2-5; CDR3: ASSLYGVETQY
V: TRBV7-9; J: TRBJ2-7; CDR3: ASGPPGQGAGVYEQY
V: TRBV20-1; J: TRBJ2-5; CDR3: SARVRGKETQY
V: TRBV5-5; J: TRBJ1-2; CDR3: ASSLTPGQGPAHGYT
V: TRBV4-3; J: TRBJ2-3; CDR3: ASSQRGTPASDTQY
V: TRBV20-1; J: TRBJ2-7; CDR3: SARDRQGGNEQY
V: TRBV5-5; J: TRBJ2-2; CDR3: ASSNPDRTGELF
V: TRBV6-5; J: TRBJ2-7; CDR3: ASSSPRSWGYEQY
V: TRBV2; J: TRBJ2-5; CDR3: ASTPIPGTDAGRGETQY
V: TRBV5-1; J: TRBJ1-4; CDR3: ASSLFPGQGEKLF
V: TRBV12-3/TRBV12-4; J: TRBJ2-1; CDR3: ASSWRQNEQF